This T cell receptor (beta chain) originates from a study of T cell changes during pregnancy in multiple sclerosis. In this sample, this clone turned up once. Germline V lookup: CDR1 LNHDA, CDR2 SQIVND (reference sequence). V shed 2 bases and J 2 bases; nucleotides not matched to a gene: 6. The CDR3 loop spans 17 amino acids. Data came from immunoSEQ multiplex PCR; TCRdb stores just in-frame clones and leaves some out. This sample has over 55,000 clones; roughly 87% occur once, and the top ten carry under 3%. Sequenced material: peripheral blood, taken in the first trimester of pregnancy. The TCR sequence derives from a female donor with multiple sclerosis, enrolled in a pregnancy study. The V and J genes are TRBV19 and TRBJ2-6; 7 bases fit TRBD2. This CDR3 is CASSIPHSGAGANVLTF. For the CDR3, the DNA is TGTGCCAGTAGTATACCGCACAGCGGGGCTGGGGCCAACGTCCTGACTTTC.